The 23 T cell receptor beta chains given below trace back to one sample, sequenced in a study of regulatory T cells in long-lasting Graves disease. The time point was: newly diagnosed GD, antithyroid drugs for less than 3 months. There was RNA extracted from PBMCs, and the TCR library was made from it. Both iRepertoire HTBI primers and Arm-PCR of CDR3 regions were used to build the TCR beta libraries. TCRdb independently ran MiXCR on the multiplex PCR reads; one entry per CDR3 protein. The data show roughly 500,000 distinct CDR3 sequences, 13% seen once. Another study also made use of these data, one on T cells in Graves' hyperthyroidism and ophthalmopathy.

This specimen consisted of peripheral blood mononuclear cells (PBMCs), obtained at new diagnosis, from a patient treated with antithyroid drugs. Every receptor here comes from a man in his thirties or forties with Graves disease.

In its sample, this clonotype was seen many times. The gene calls are TRBV24-1 and TRBJ2-1, with no clear D. V was trimmed by 9 bases and J by 6 bases, leaving 11 bases between them. Germline assignment: CDR1 KGHDR and CDR2 SFDVKD. The CDR3 runs to 12 residues. CDR3 in DNA: TGTGCCACCGCCCAAAACCTCAATGAGCAGTTCTTC. Translated: CATAQNLNEQFF.

This clonotype was picked up many times. The V gene is TRBV27, the J gene TRBJ2-7; D gene uncertain. The V and J ends lost 5 bases and 7 bases respectively, with 15 bases between them. Germline-derived CDR1 and CDR2 are MNHEY and SMNVEV (reference sequence). This CDR3 has 13 residues. CDR3 coding DNA: TGTGCCAGCAGTCCAAAACCCCATGATGAGCAGTACTTC. This sequence encodes CASSPKPHDEQYF.

This clonotype was recorded many times. The CDR3 protein is CSAQRPDYEQYF. In nucleotides, the CDR3 is TGCAGTGCCCAGCGACCAGACTACGAGCAGTACTTC. This chain uses TRBV20-1 with TRBJ2-7; D not certain. The germline CDR1 and CDR2 sequences are DFQATT and SNEGSKA (reference sequence). The V gene lost 6 bases and the J gene lost 3 bases, with 12 bases spanning the gap. This CDR3 contains 12 residues.

This chain connects TRBV9 to TRBJ1-5; a possible D gene is TRBD1 (5 bases). This CDR3 is 14 amino acids long. Looked up from germline, CDR1 is SGDLS and CDR2 is YYNGEE. Trimming took off 2 bases at V and 9 bases at J, with 15 bases between the two ends. The CDR3 DNA follows: TGTGCCAGCAGCGTTGGGGACCATGGGGGGCCCCAGCATTTT. It codes for CASSVGDHGGPQHF.

This clonotype was observed many times. V usage is TRBV12-3 or TRBV12-4 and J usage is TRBJ2-1, with a weak D call TRBD2 (5 bases). This CDR3 comprises 14 residues. The ends were cut back, 4 bases at V and 9 bases at J, with 16 bases in the middle. CDR3: CASSWSSSRGEQFF. CDR3 DNA sequence: TGTGCCAGCAGTTGGTCTAGCAGCCGGGGTGAGCAGTTCTTC.

The V call is TRBV27, the J call TRBJ2-1, with D tentatively TRBD1 (6 bases). Trimming pared 2 bases from V and 7 bases from J, leaving 15 bases between. The CDR3 totals 15 residues. Germline loops: CDR1 MNHEY, CDR2 SMNVEV (reference sequence). The CDR3 DNA follows: TGTGCCAGCAGTTTAGCAGGGGCCTGGGGTAATGAGCAGTTCTTC. It yields the protein CASSLAGAWGNEQFF.

This clonotype was detected many times. The genes are TRBV3-1 and TRBJ1-2; no clear D gene. The CDR3 sequence is 14 residues long. CDR1 is LGHDT and CDR2 is YNNKEL in the germline V gene (reference sequence). Trimming took 0 bases from V and 6 from J, leaving 11 bases between them. The CDR3 region has the DNA TGTGCCAGCAGCCAAGATTTAAGTCCTGATGGCTACACCTTC. Protein product: CASSQDLSPDGYTF.

This clonotype was counted many times. The chain uses TRBV2 and TRBJ1-1; perhaps TRBD1 as D (6 bases). This CDR3 has 18 residues. Germline V gene sequence: CDR1 SNHLY, CDR2 FYNNEI. Trimming removed 6 bases from V and 4 bases from J, with 27 bases in between. The CDR3 region has the DNA TGTGCCAGCAGGGCATTTGACCTTGACAGGCTAGGAGGCACTGAAGCTTTCTTT. Translating gives CASRAFDLDRLGGTEAFF.

The sample holds many counts of this clonotype. The V and J genes are TRBV27 and TRBJ2-3; no firm D call. Germline loops: CDR1 MNHEY, CDR2 SMNVEV (reference sequence). The CDR3 sequence is 12 residues long. V was clipped by 6 bases and J by 6 bases, with 10 bases between them. The CDR3 region has the DNA TGTGCCAGCAGCTTTATTCAGGATACGCAGTATTTT. It encodes CASSFIQDTQYF.

This clonotype has at least ten counts. The chain combines TRBV11-2 with TRBJ2-3, with D perhaps TRBD1 (5 bases). Trimming stripped 5 bases from V and 8 bases from J, with 17 bases between. Germline CDR1 SGHAT, CDR2 FQNNGV. This CDR3 region has 14 residues. The CDR3 is CASSPIGVFATQYF. DNA of the CDR3: TGTGCCAGCAGCCCAATAGGGGTTTTCGCTACGCAGTATTTT.

This chain joins TRBV5-1 and TRBJ2-1, with 9 positions matching TRBD2. Germline CDR1 is SGHRS and CDR2 is YFSETQ. The length of the CDR3 is 16 residues. V dropped 2 bases and J dropped 5; count of bases not matched to a gene: 8. Here the CDR3 reads CASSFLAGSGNNEQFF. DNA of the CDR3: TGCGCCAGCAGCTTCCTAGCGGGAAGTGGAAACAATGAGCAGTTCTTC.

This clonotype has ten or more counts. V is TRBV24-1 and J is TRBJ1-1; D is perhaps TRBD1 (5 bases). Germline V CDR1 and CDR2: KGHDR, SFDVKD. The length of the CDR3 is 13 residues. The V end was cut by 9 bases, the J end by 2 bases, with 12 bases between. In DNA, the CDR3 is TGTGCCACCCGACAGAACGCTAACACTGAAGCTTTCTTT. It yields the protein CATRQNANTEAFF.

This clonotype has a handful of counts. CDR3 nucleotide sequence: TGCAGTGCTATCTGGAAGCGGGAGAGAAATGAGCAGTTCTTC. It translates to CSAIWKRERNEQFF. This chain connects TRBV20-1 to TRBJ2-1, with 8 bases aligning to TRBD2. The trim removed 4 bases at V and 7 bases at J, leaving 9 bases unmatched. This CDR3 is 14 amino acids long. From germline, CDR1 is DFQATT and CDR2 SNEGSKA (reference sequence).

This clonotype was found many times. The chain employs TRBV27 and TRBJ2-7; 11 bases are shared with TRBD2. CDR3 length: 15 residues. The V gene's germline CDR1 is MNHEY and CDR2 SMNVEV (reference sequence). The V and J ends lost 5 bases and 8 bases, in that order; junction bases with no gene match: 11. The CDR3 region is CASSPPGLAVGKQYF. The CDR3 DNA sequence: TGTGCCAGCAGTCCACCGGGACTAGCGGTTGGGAAGCAGTACTTC.

Ten or more counts support this clonotype. The chain has TRBV7-2 and TRBJ1-6, with TRBD1 matching 8 bases. Per germline, CDR1 SGHTA and CDR2 FQGNSA. The CDR3 contains 14 residues. Germline trimming cut 5 bases from V and 7 bases from J; bases unmatched to any gene: 4. The DNA for the CDR3 is TGTGCCAGCAGCCTTCAGGGGGCGAATTCACCCCTCCACTTT. As protein: CASSLQGANSPLHF. The full variable domain, with the rest looked up from reference TRBV7-2 and TRBJ1-6, is GAGVSQSPSNKVTEKGKDVELRCDPISGHTALYWYRQSLGQGLEFLIYFQGNSAPDKSGLPSDRFSAERTGGSVSTLTIQRTQQEDSAVYLCASSLQGANSPLHFGNGTRLTVT.

In this sample, this clonotype turned up many times. This chain links TRBV11-2 with TRBJ2-5, with TRBD2 matching over 12 bases. This CDR3 is built from 16 residues. The germline gives CDR1 SGHAT, CDR2 FQNNGV. V dropped 4 bases and J dropped 1; count of bases not matched to a gene: 4. This chain's CDR3 is CASSSTSGSFQETQYF. The DNA of the CDR3 is TGTGCCAGCAGCTCGACTAGCGGGAGTTTCCAAGAGACCCAGTACTTC.

This clonotype was seen repeatedly, ten times or more. This sequence joins TRBV6-9 and TRBJ2-1, with 7 bases fitting TRBD2. This CDR3 comprises 14 residues. Germline V lookup: CDR1 MNHGY, CDR2 SVAAGI. The J segment lost 12 bases and the V segment lost 3 bases, leaving 11 bases of the junction unmatched. The CDR3 is CASSYWASGGGQFF. CDR3 sequence (DNA): TGTGCCAGCAGTTACTGGGCTAGCGGAGGTGGGCAGTTCTTC.

This clonotype occurred many times. The chain recombines TRBV6-5 with TRBJ2-5; unclear D gene. Germline CDR1 MNHEY, CDR2 SVGAGI. The CDR3 is 15 amino acids. V shed 0 bases and J shed 6 bases, with 14 bases lying between them. This CDR3 is CASSYSLARWQTQYF. The CDR3 bases are TGTGCCAGCAGTTACTCCCTTGCCAGGTGGCAGACCCAGTACTTC.

This clonotype was recorded many times. The chain is built from TRBV20-1 and TRBJ2-3; 13 bases align to TRBD2. V was pared by 2 bases and J by 7 bases, with 6 bases of the junction left unmatched. This CDR3 is built from 15 residues. Germline assignment: CDR1 DFQATT and CDR2 SNEGSKA (reference sequence). The CDR3 bases are TGCAGTGCTAGACCGGGACTAGCGGGAAGAAATACGCAGTATTTT. Its protein product is CSARPGLAGRNTQYF.

The V gene is TRBV6-1, the J gene TRBJ2-7, with D unresolved. The CDR3 length is 14 residues. V was clipped by 0 bases and J by 5 bases, with 11 bases between them. Germline CDR1 is MNHNS and CDR2 is SASEGT. This CDR3 reads CASSEALGTDEQYF. The DNA of the CDR3 is TGTGCCAGCAGTGAAGCGCTGGGAACAGACGAGCAGTACTTC.

This clonotype came up many times. The chain recombines TRBV27 with TRBJ2-3; 8 bases align to TRBD2. Germline CDR1 reads MNHEY; CDR2 reads SMNVEV (reference sequence). The CDR3 is 15 residues long. The V segment lost 1 base and the J segment 5 bases; nucleotides outside the gene matches: 5. The CDR3 sequence: CASSLLTGGRDTQYF. In DNA, the CDR3 is TGTGCCAGCAGTTTATTGACGGGAGGGCGAGATACGCAGTATTTT.

V usage is TRBV24-1 and J usage is TRBJ2-2, with D perhaps matching TRBD1 (6 bases). CDR3 size: 15 residues. Trimming removed 2 bases at V and 4 bases at J, with 10 bases between. Germline CDR1 is KGHDR and CDR2 is SFDVKD. The CDR3 loop reads CATSDSRTVTGELFF. The CDR3 bases are TGTGCCACCAGTGATTCTAGGACAGTCACCGGGGAGCTGTTTTTT.

Comment on this clonotype: This may be a read error: a much more frequent sequence differs by one nucleotide. This rearrangement joins TRBV14 to TRBJ1-1, with 9 bases matching TRBD1. Trimming at V came to 4 bases and at J to 6 bases, leaving 9 bases not matched to a gene. Germline V gene lookup returns CDR1 SGHDN and CDR2 FVKESK. This CDR3 is built from 15 residues. In nucleotides, the CDR3 is TGTGCCAGCAGCCCCAGCACAGGGGGCAGGGCTGAAGCTTTCTTT. Its translation is CASSPSTGGRAEAFF.